This is a list of T cell receptor beta chains from one sample in a study of identical twins. From the 5' RACE reads, TCRdb called clonotypes with MiXCR, one entry per CDR3 protein. The data hold 420,000 or so distinct CDR3 sequences, with about 18% observed a single time. Sequenced input: naive T cells sorted from blood. These receptors originate from a middle-aged man in good health. CDR3s include the opening cysteine and the closing phenylalanine or tryptophan. A D gene is named only where the DNA matches it firmly. Clone sizes are given selectively: once, few, many, or a class where the clone is expanded.

abundance: few
j_gene: TRBJ2-2
d_gene: TRBD2
v_gene: TRBV5-1
CDR3nt: TGCGCCAGCAGCGCCCTAGCGGGGGGGCGACGCACCGGGGAGCTGTTTTTT
CDR3aa: CASSALAGGRRTGELFF

abundance: -
j_gene: TRBJ2-7
d_gene: TRBD2
v_gene: TRBV5-1
CDR3nt: TGCGCCAGCCAGATAGCGGGAGGGGTCCCCTACGAGCAGTACTTC
CDR3aa: CASQIAGGVPYEQYF

abundance: -
j_gene: TRBJ2-7
d_gene: TRBD2
v_gene: TRBV20-1
CDR3nt: TGCAGTGCTAGAGTAAGGGAACTAGCGGGAGACGAGCAGTACTTC
CDR3aa: CSARVRELAGDEQYF

abundance: -
j_gene: TRBJ2-1
d_gene: -
v_gene: TRBV28
CDR3nt: TGTGCCAGCAGTTTAGCGAGGGTCTGGGACAATGAGCAGTTCTTC
CDR3aa: CASSLARVWDNEQFF

abundance: many
j_gene: TRBJ2-3
d_gene: -
v_gene: TRBV5-1
CDR3nt: TGCGCCAGCAGCTTGGTACAGGGCAGAACTAGCACAGATACGCAGTATTTT
CDR3aa: CASSLVQGRTSTDTQYF

abundance: many
j_gene: TRBJ2-5
d_gene: -
v_gene: TRBV6-2/TRBV6-3
CDR3nt: TGTGCCAGCAGTCCGGCGTGGGGAGAGACCCAGTACTTC
CDR3aa: CASSPAWGETQYF

abundance: few
j_gene: TRBJ2-5
d_gene: -
v_gene: TRBV20-1
CDR3nt: TGCAGTGCTAGAAAGGGGGGGCGAGAGACCCAGTACTTC
CDR3aa: CSARKGGRETQYF

abundance: few
j_gene: TRBJ2-1
d_gene: TRBD1
v_gene: TRBV18
CDR3nt: TGTGCCAGCTCACCACAATGGACAGGGGTCGGCAATGAGCAGTTCTTC
CDR3aa: CASSPQWTGVGNEQFF

abundance: -
j_gene: TRBJ2-5
d_gene: -
v_gene: TRBV29-1
CDR3nt: TGCAGCGTTGTTGTAGCGCAAGAGACCCAGTACTTC
CDR3aa: CSVVVAQETQYF

abundance: -
j_gene: TRBJ2-3
d_gene: -
v_gene: TRBV5-1
CDR3nt: TGCGCCAGCAGCTCAACAGGTCCCCCAGATACGCAGTATTTT
CDR3aa: CASSSTGPPDTQYF

abundance: many
j_gene: TRBJ1-6
d_gene: -
v_gene: TRBV7-2
CDR3nt: TGTGCCAGCAACTTCGTCCCTGCGGGGATGAATTCACCCCTCCACTTT
CDR3aa: CASNFVPAGMNSPLHF

abundance: many
j_gene: TRBJ2-5
d_gene: -
v_gene: TRBV6-1
CDR3nt: TGTGCCAGCAGTATCCCTTCCCAAGAGACCCAGTACTTC
CDR3aa: CASSIPSQETQYF

abundance: many
j_gene: TRBJ1-1
d_gene: -
v_gene: TRBV3-1
CDR3nt: TGTGCCAGCAATGGCGGGGGCACTGAAGCTTTCTTT
CDR3aa: CASNGGGTEAFF

abundance: many
j_gene: TRBJ2-3
d_gene: TRBD2
v_gene: TRBV20-1
CDR3nt: TGCAGTGCTAGTCCTCCTGGCGGGGGAATAGGAGATACGCAGTATTTT
CDR3aa: CSASPPGGGIGDTQYF

abundance: -
j_gene: TRBJ2-1
d_gene: -
v_gene: TRBV18
CDR3nt: TGTGCCAGCTCACCACGGACAGGGAGGGTCAATGAGCAGTTCTTC
CDR3aa: CASSPRTGRVNEQFF

abundance: many
j_gene: TRBJ2-2
d_gene: TRBD1
v_gene: TRBV10-3
CDR3nt: TGTGCCATCACCCCGGGACAGAGTAACACCGGGGAGCTGTTTTTT
CDR3aa: CAITPGQSNTGELFF

abundance: once
j_gene: TRBJ2-1
d_gene: TRBD2
v_gene: TRBV18
CDR3nt: TGTGCCAGCTCACCAATGGGGGGGAATGAGCAGTTCTTC
CDR3aa: CASSPMGGNEQFF

abundance: many
j_gene: TRBJ1-3
d_gene: TRBD1
v_gene: TRBV20-1
CDR3nt: TGCAGTGCTAGAACCGGGACAGCCGTCTCTGGAAACACCATATATTTT
CDR3aa: CSARTGTAVSGNTIYF

abundance: many
j_gene: TRBJ2-3
d_gene: -
v_gene: TRBV6-2/TRBV6-3
CDR3nt: TGTGCCAGCAGTTACAGCGGGCGGGCTACAGATACGCAGTATTTT
CDR3aa: CASSYSGRATDTQYF

abundance: few
j_gene: TRBJ2-5
d_gene: -
v_gene: TRBV19
CDR3nt: TGTGCCAGCAGACAGGAAGAGACCCAGTACTTC
CDR3aa: CASRQEETQYF

abundance: few
j_gene: TRBJ2-1
d_gene: TRBD2
v_gene: TRBV20-1
CDR3nt: TGCAGTGCTAGGTGGCCTAGCGGGAGCAATGAGCAGTTCTTC
CDR3aa: CSARWPSGSNEQFF

abundance: many
j_gene: TRBJ2-7
d_gene: TRBD2
v_gene: TRBV4-2
CDR3nt: TGTGCCAGCAGCCCCGTACTGGGACTAGCGGGCGCTAGCTCCTACGAGCAGTACTTC
CDR3aa: CASSPVLGLAGASSYEQYF

abundance: -
j_gene: TRBJ2-2
d_gene: -
v_gene: TRBV5-1
CDR3nt: TGCGCCAGCAGCTCTGAGTCATTCACCGGGGAGCTGTTTTTT
CDR3aa: CASSSESFTGELFF

abundance: -
j_gene: TRBJ1-4
d_gene: -
v_gene: TRBV4-3
CDR3nt: TGCGCCAGCAGCCAAGAGCCGGGTGGGGAAAAACTGTTTTTT
CDR3aa: CASSQEPGGEKLFF

abundance: few
j_gene: TRBJ1-2
d_gene: -
v_gene: TRBV6-1
CDR3nt: TGTGCCAGCAGTGCCCAGGGAGGGGGCTACACCTTC
CDR3aa: CASSAQGGGYTF

abundance: -
j_gene: TRBJ2-2
d_gene: TRBD2
v_gene: TRBV20-1
CDR3nt: TGCAGTGCTAGCGGACTAGCGGGAGGGCCCGGGGAGCTGTTTTTT
CDR3aa: CSASGLAGGPGELFF

abundance: few
j_gene: TRBJ2-5
d_gene: TRBD2
v_gene: TRBV5-1
CDR3nt: TGCGCCAGCAGTCCCAAGTTGGGAGCGGGAGGGCCGCGAGAGACCCAGTACTTC
CDR3aa: CASSPKLGAGGPRETQYF

abundance: once
j_gene: TRBJ1-3
d_gene: -
v_gene: TRBV6-6
CDR3nt: TGTGCCAGCATTCGGGGGGCACGAGACACCATATATTTT
CDR3aa: CASIRGARDTIYF

abundance: few
j_gene: TRBJ2-7
d_gene: -
v_gene: TRBV5-1
CDR3nt: TGCGCCAGCAGCCAAGCCGCAGGCTACGAGCAGTACTTC
CDR3aa: CASSQAAGYEQYF

abundance: -
j_gene: TRBJ1-1
d_gene: TRBD1
v_gene: TRBV5-1
CDR3nt: TGCGCCAGCAGCGGGCCGGGACAGGGAAATACTGAAGCTTTCTTT
CDR3aa: CASSGPGQGNTEAFF

abundance: few
j_gene: TRBJ2-2
d_gene: -
v_gene: TRBV9
CDR3nt: TGTGCCAGCAGCGTAGTTGCGGGGGCCAACACCGGGGAGCTGTTTTTT
CDR3aa: CASSVVAGANTGELFF

abundance: few
j_gene: TRBJ2-7
d_gene: -
v_gene: TRBV20-1
CDR3nt: TGCAGTGCTAGAAGGCAGGGAGGCTACGAGCAGTACTTC
CDR3aa: CSARRQGGYEQYF

abundance: -
j_gene: TRBJ2-1
d_gene: TRBD2
v_gene: TRBV4-2
CDR3nt: TGTGCCAGCAGCCAGGGACTAGCGGGGGGTCCGCTCCACAATGAGCAGTTCTTC
CDR3aa: CASSQGLAGGPLHNEQFF

abundance: -
j_gene: TRBJ1-1
d_gene: -
v_gene: TRBV5-1
CDR3nt: TGCGCCAGCAGCTTCCGGGGTACGGACACTGAAGCTTTCTTT
CDR3aa: CASSFRGTDTEAFF

abundance: -
j_gene: TRBJ2-1
d_gene: TRBD2
v_gene: TRBV6-2/TRBV6-3
CDR3nt: TGTGCCAGCAGTTACTGGCTAGCGGAGTACAATGAGCAGTTCTTC
CDR3aa: CASSYWLAEYNEQFF

abundance: -
j_gene: TRBJ2-7
d_gene: TRBD2
v_gene: TRBV20-1
CDR3nt: TGCAGTGCTAGAGACCCCGGACTAGCGGGAGTCGAACGCCTCCGCGAGCAGTACTTC
CDR3aa: CSARDPGLAGVERLREQYF

abundance: -
j_gene: TRBJ2-7
d_gene: -
v_gene: TRBV28
CDR3nt: TGTGCCAGCAGTCCTTACGCCGGTAGGGGGACCTACGAGCAGTACTTC
CDR3aa: CASSPYAGRGTYEQYF

abundance: -
j_gene: TRBJ2-3
d_gene: -
v_gene: TRBV7-9
CDR3nt: TGTGCCAGCAGCTCCGCCGCCGGCGGGCGCACAGATACGCAGTATTTT
CDR3aa: CASSSAAGGRTDTQYF

abundance: many
j_gene: TRBJ2-7
d_gene: TRBD1
v_gene: TRBV12-3/TRBV12-4
CDR3nt: TGTGCCAGCAGTTCCGACAGGGGCCTTGTCTACGAGCAGTACTTC
CDR3aa: CASSSDRGLVYEQYF

abundance: -
j_gene: TRBJ2-6
d_gene: -
v_gene: TRBV7-2
CDR3nt: TGTGCCAGCAGCTTGGGGACGCTGAGCTCTGGGGCCAACGTCCTGACTTTC
CDR3aa: CASSLGTLSSGANVLTF